In this sample, the clone carrying this T cell receptor beta chain turned up many times. Its cognate antigen is unknown. This sample stems from a study of T cells in Graves' hyperthyroidism and ophthalmopathy. Whole-study findings and limits: Researchers found most expanded thyroid clonotypes above 0.001 in blood as well.

Inclusion characteristics of ophthalmopathy patients comprised a Clinical Activity Score of at least 3, a NOSPECS grade of at least 4, and duration under 3 months. A patient was excluded if there was uncontrolled infection, other autoimmune disease, pregnancy or lactation. The diagnostic basis comprised clinical symptoms, serum thyroxine and TRAb, thyroid ultrasound and orbital computed tomography. TCR beta CDR3 sequences were amplified from RNA transcripts. The HTBI primer set was used in a first-round RT-PCR of the TCR CDR3. TCRdb processed the multiplex PCR reads anew with MiXCR; each CDR3 protein has one entry. The profile shows roughly 600,000 distinct CDR3 sequences, more than 14% of them singletons. V was cut by 5 bases and J by 3 bases, with 14 bases left in between. This CDR3 spans 15 amino acids. CDR1 and CDR2 from the germline V gene are SGHTA and FQGTGA.

The chain employs TRBV7-3 and TRBJ2-1; D possibly corresponds to TRBD2 (6 bases). Material for sequencing was blood. The sequence was collected from a woman aged 45-60 years with Graves' ophthalmopathy. In DNA form, the CDR3 reads TGTGCCAGCAGCCCAGGCGCGGGGAACTACAATGAGCAGTTCTTC. Its protein is CASSPGAGNYNEQFF.